Here is one T cell receptor beta chain with its context. Its antigen is currently not known. Qualities for individual bases were not recorded, and no much larger clone is one base off. TCRbeta CDR3 regions were sequenced with the immunoSEQ Assay. After extraction, genomic DNA underwent amplification by bias-controlled multiplex PCR, followed by high-throughput sequencing. The original methods were these. To quantify the absolute abundance of every unique TCRbeta CDR3 region, sequences were collapsed and filtered. T cell fraction was estimated by normalizing TCRbeta template counts to usable DNA, with usable DNA measured through amplification of reference genes found in all nucleated cells. Repertoire TCRs were annotated as SARS-CoV-2-specific by exact matching of V gene, CDR3 amino acid sequence and J gene to a known reactive TCR set. The reference SARS-CoV-2 TCR set came from MIRA and was filtered for enrichment in COVID-19-positive ImmuneCODE repertoires, removing public or cross-reactive TCRs. Based on the MIRA antigens, annotated TCRs were further analysed at the level of specific ORF or position within ORF. Breadth was defined as the number of annotated unique rearrangements divided by the total number of unique productive rearrangements, and depth was defined as the summed frequency of the annotated unique rearrangements. Two-sided Wilcoxon rank-sum tests were used to compare TCR breadth between groups. TCRdb mirrors the immuneACCESS table, restricted to in-frame sequences. Some clones are absent from its copies; in checked studies, under half trace to an unresolved V gene, and the reason for the others is unknown. V and J calls and clone size follow that table, whereas D and trimming were derived from the DNA. This sample has roughly 400,000 clones in its table, and 90% of those were observed once. The top ten clonotypes cover approximately 4.5% of the sample.

The sample's treatment or condition label, in plain terms: some 20 received Ad26.COV2.S at low or high dose, single or two shots; several received placebo; per-sample allocation not given. Repertoires of vaccine and placebo recipients were sequenced from samples taken on day 63 after the first injection. In Cohort 1b, fewer than 30 adults aged 18-55 years were enrolled at a single site in Boston, USA, between 29 July and 7 August 2020. Ad26.COV2.S was a replication-incompetent adenovirus type 26 vector expressing a prefusion-stabilized SARS-CoV-2 spike protein from the original Wuhan strain. The record originates from a study of Ad26.COV2.S vaccination and SARS-CoV-2 variants (dated by TCRdb to about 2021). Background on the whole study: Donors in the vaccine arm were drawn from COV1001, a phase I-IIa trial of Ad26.COV2.S in healthy adults that was multicentre, randomized, double-blind and placebo-controlled. TCRbeta repertoire sequencing was used to assess the specificity and breadth of SARS-CoV-2-reactive T cell receptors after Ad26.COV2.S vaccination. Investigators remained blinded to trial group allocation during experiments and outcome assessment. Ad26.COV2.S was administered intramuscularly at 5 x 10^10 or 1 x 10^11 viral particles, either as a single shot or as two shots given 56 days apart. Trial participants were randomized into five groups of five: low-dose or high-dose Ad26.COV2.S given once or twice, or placebo on both occasions. The TCR-sequenced set comprised approximately 32 samples: approximately 19 Ad26.COV2.S vaccine recipients, 5 placebo recipients and 8 SARS-CoV-2 convalescent individuals. Points the paper makes about the study in general: After vaccination, substantial breadth of spike-specific CD8+ and CD4+ T cell responses was reported. Comparing responses between vaccine doses or regimens was not something the study was powered to do. Comparable non-spike TCR breadth was observed between vaccine and placebo recipients, consistent with only spike being contained in the vaccine. Higher spike-specific TCR breadth was observed in Ad26.COV2.S recipients than in placebo recipients (P = 0.0014). The authors noted that the TCR breadth and depth analyses may have underestimated total T cell responses.

The CDR3 starts with the cysteine, ends with the phenylalanine, and has 14 residues. The entry retains the CDR3 DNA only, 42 bases that are in frame from base 1. Per the germline V gene (reference sequence), LGHDT is the CDR1 and YNNKEL is the CDR2. Ends trimmed: V by 5 bases, J by 1 base; bases unmatched to a gene: 3. The sequence is built from TRBV3-1 (or the pseudogene TRBV3-2) and TRBJ2-5; the central 8 bases match TRBD1. This TCR was sampled from a person between 18 and 65 years old who received the Ad26.COV2.S COVID-19 vaccine or a placebo. The material sequenced was peripheral blood, taken in a trial of Ad26.COV2.S vaccine versus placebo. CDR3 region: CASSYTGGQETQYF. The nucleotides are TGTGCCAGCAGCTATACAGGGGGCCAAGAGACCCAGTACTTC.